This paragraph covers one T cell receptor beta chain sequence. Its target is not known. A read error may explain this, as a much larger clone is one base away. The data were taken from a study of glioma-infiltrating T cells. Study-level points and caveats: Very few CDR3 sequences were shared between tissue and blood.

CDR1 and CDR2 from the germline V gene are MNHNS and SASEGT. The CDR3 sequence is 15 residues long. Using RNA template, CDR3s of TCR alpha and beta were amplified with iRepertoire arm-PCR. One entry per CDR3 protein results from TCRdb running MiXCR on the multiplex PCR reads. This table has some 130,000 distinct CDR3 sequences, approximately 24% appearing once. The receptor comes from a human donor with low-grade glioma or glioblastoma, undergoing nonglioma brain surgery, or in good health (not recorded which). V gene TRBV6-1 combines with J gene TRBJ1-5; D may be TRBD1 (5 bases). Sequenced material: glioma tissue, nonneoplastic brain tissue, or PBMCs (not recorded which). In DNA form, the CDR3 reads TGTGCCAGCAACTCATTGGCAGGGTCCAATCAGCCCCGGCATTTT. Translation: CASNSLAGSNQPRHF.